One sample yielded the 23 T cell receptor beta chains listed below, sequenced in a study of post-analysis software for immune sequencing data. Whole-study results and caveats: About five TRBV segments occurring more often in patients than controls included TRBV5-6, TRBV5-1 and TRBV20-1.

cDNA libraries for TCR beta contained unique molecular identifiers. TCRdb used MiXCR to reprocess the PCR reads, holding one entry per CDR3 protein. The table records 430,000 or so distinct CDR3 sequences, about 39% of them present only once. These receptors have no known antigen. Sequences were obtained from blood. The origin of the receptors is a girl aged 2-9 years with multiple sclerosis.

The V call is TRBV27, the J call TRBJ2-7; TRBD2 aligns across 8 bases. With 2 bases clipped from V and 1 base from J, the junction kept 10 bases outside the gene matches. This CDR3 has 17 residues. Looked up from germline, CDR1 is MNHEY and CDR2 is SMNVEV (reference sequence). The CDR3 loop is CASSLMASGFLSYEQYF. The CDR3 coding sequence is TGTGCCAGCAGTTTAATGGCTAGCGGGTTCCTATCCTACGAGCAGTACTTC.

This clonotype has just a few counts. CDR3 in DNA: TGCGCCAGCAGCCAAGCAGGACTAGCGGCCTATACGAACACCGGGGAGCTGTTTTTT. Translation: CASSQAGLAAYTNTGELFF. This rearrangement joins TRBV4-3 to TRBJ2-2, with 10 bases fitting TRBD2. Germline trimming cut 1 base from V and 0 bases from J; bases unmatched to any gene: 8. The CDR3 runs to 19 residues. Looked up from germline, CDR1 is LGHNA and CDR2 is YSLEER.

This chain connects TRBV29-1 to TRBJ2-7; D might be TRBD2 (5 bases). The ends were cut back, 3 bases at V and 4 bases at J, with 16 bases in the middle. This CDR3 comprises 14 residues. Germline assignment: CDR1 SQVTM and CDR2 ANQGSEA. CDR3 residues: CSVEGLDGEYEQYF. The CDR3 nucleotides read TGCAGCGTTGAGGGCCTCGACGGGGAGTACGAGCAGTACTTC.

The sample holds a few counts of this clonotype. The genes are TRBV14 and TRBJ2-3; D is undetermined. The CDR3 covers 17 residues. Germline lookup yields CDR1 SGHDN and CDR2 FVKESK. Trimming shortened V by 0 bases and J by 0 bases, and 13 bases separated the two germline ends. CDR3 sequence (DNA): TGTGCCAGCAGCCAAGAAGGCCTTTTCGTAAGCACAGATACGCAGTATTTT. Protein: CASSQEGLFVSTDTQYF.

The chain is built from TRBV3-1 and TRBJ1-1; D gene uncertain. This CDR3 is built from 11 residues. Trimming cost V 2 bases and J 9 bases, with 7 bases left between them. CDR1 is LGHDT and CDR2 is YNNKEL in the germline V gene (reference sequence). The CDR3 coding sequence is TGTGCCAGCAGCCAATCAGAGAAAGCTTTCTTT. Translation gives CASSQSEKAFF. Drawing the rest from reference TRBV3-1 and TRBJ1-1, the complete variable domain is DTAVSQTPKYLVTQMGNDKSIKCEQNLGHDTMYWYKQDSKKFLKIMFSYNNKELIINETVPNRFSPKSPDKAHLNLHINSLELGDSAVYFCASSQSEKAFFGQGTRLTVV.

The rearrangement joins TRBV10-3 to TRBJ2-1, with TRBD1 as a possible D gene (7 bases). This CDR3 spans 12 amino acids. Trimming removed 11 bases from V and 9 bases from J, with 17 bases in between. The germline V gene has CDR1 ENHRY and CDR2 SYGVKD. The chain's CDR3 is CAAQGMGGEQFF. In nucleotides, the CDR3 is TGTGCCGCACAGGGGATGGGGGGTGAGCAGTTCTTC.

The chain employs TRBV25-1 and TRBJ1-1, with D maybe TRBD1 (6 bases). Deletions cut 3 bases from V and 2 bases from J, with 10 bases between. This CDR3 is 14 amino acids long. Per germline, CDR1 MGHDK and CDR2 SYGVNS. The CDR3 region is CASSEWTDNTEAFF. The CDR3 DNA reads TGTGCCAGCAGTGAGTGGACAGACAACACTGAAGCTTTCTTT.

V is TRBV28 and J is TRBJ1-1; no clear D. Trimming stripped 7 bases from V and 3 bases from J, with 15 bases between. Looked up from germline, CDR1 is MDHEN and CDR2 is SYDVKM. This CDR3 comprises 14 residues. CDR3 region: CASIPGAGHTEAFF. The CDR3 region has the DNA TGTGCCAGCATCCCGGGCGCAGGTCACACTGAAGCTTTCTTT. Together with reference TRBV28 and TRBJ1-1, the CDR3 gives the full variable domain: DVKVTQSSRYLVKRTGEKVFLECVQDMDHENMFWYRQDPGLGLRLIYFSYDVKMKEKGDIPEGYSVSREKKERFSLILESASTNQTSMYLCASIPGAGHTEAFFGQGTRLTVV.

The genes are TRBV20-1 and TRBJ2-3; 8 bases are a match to TRBD1. Germline V CDR1 and CDR2: DFQATT, SNEGSKA (reference sequence). This CDR3 is built from 19 residues. The V and J ends lost 1 base and 3 bases, in that order; junction bases with no gene match: 18. Here the CDR3 DNA reads TGCAGTGCTAGAGTTTGGGGTCAGGGGGCGCGAATGGGGACAGATACGCAGTATTTT. Protein: CSARVWGQGARMGTDTQYF.

This clonotype came up a few times. CDR3 bases: TGTGCCAGCAGCTTCTTGGATCGGTACGAGCAGTACTTC. It specifies CASSFLDRYEQYF. The rearrangement uses TRBV7-9 and TRBJ2-7; no firm D call. Germline assignment: CDR1 SEHNR and CDR2 FQNEAQ (reference sequence). The CDR3 runs to 13 residues. The germline V and J ends were trimmed by 3 bases and 4 bases, with 10 bases remaining between them.

The V gene is TRBV9, the J gene TRBJ2-3; TRBD2 matches at 7 bases. This CDR3 has 16 amino acids. Germline values: CDR1 SGDLS, CDR2 YYNGEE. Germline trimming cut 4 bases from V and 0 bases from J; bases unmatched to any gene: 8. The CDR3 sequence: CASSIDPSGSTDTQYF. In nucleotides, the CDR3 is TGTGCCAGCAGCATAGACCCTAGCGGAAGCACAGATACGCAGTATTTT.

This clonotype was recorded a few times. This sequence joins TRBV4-1 and TRBJ1-2, with TRBD1 identical over 8 bases. Germline CDR1 MGHRA, CDR2 YSYEKL. V was pared by 6 bases and J by 1 base, with 7 bases of the junction left unmatched. The length of the CDR3 is 15 residues. The CDR3 here is CASSEGQGVNYGYTF. CDR3 DNA sequence: TGCGCCAGCAGTGAAGGACAGGGTGTTAACTATGGCTACACCTTC.

The chain employs TRBV4-2 and TRBJ1-4; unclear D gene. Trimming cost V 0 bases and J 3 bases, with 11 bases left between them. Germline CDR1 reads LGHNA; CDR2 reads YNFKEQ. There are 16 residues in the CDR3. CDR3 nucleotide sequence: TGTGCCAGCAGCCAAGATAGGGTCAGCCCTAATGAAAAACTGTTTTTT. Protein product: CASSQDRVSPNEKLFF.

This clonotype was seen more than once but under ten times. The rearrangement joins TRBV28 to TRBJ2-5; D is possibly TRBD1 (5 bases). Germline V gene sequence: CDR1 MDHEN, CDR2 SYDVKM. The CDR3 has 16 amino acids. The ends were cut back, 4 bases at V and 5 bases at J, with 20 bases in the middle. CDR3 in DNA: TGTGCCAGCAGTTACGGTGGCGTTTGGGGCCGGGAGACCCAGTACTTC. This translates into CASSYGGVWGRETQYF.

The rearrangement links TRBV6-5 to TRBJ2-3; 9 bases are shared with TRBD2. The CDR3 covers 16 residues. V shed 4 bases, J shed 0 bases, and the junction held 5 bases outside the gene matches. Germline CDR1 reads MNHEY; CDR2 reads SVGAGI. The CDR3 DNA reads TGTGCCAGCAGTTCCCGGACTAGCGCTAGCACAGATACGCAGTATTTT. It encodes CASSSRTSASTDTQYF.

The chain carries TRBV20-1 and TRBJ2-1, with 11 bases matching TRBD2. Germline-derived CDR1 and CDR2 are DFQATT and SNEGSKA (reference sequence). This CDR3 is built from 16 residues. The V segment lost 5 bases and the J segment 3 bases; nucleotides outside the gene matches: 9. The CDR3 DNA sequence: TGCAGTGCTGACGGTAGCGGGGGGGCTATCTACAATGAGCAGTTCTTC. Protein product: CSADGSGGAIYNEQFF.

This chain joins TRBV28 and TRBJ2-1; 7 positions agree with TRBD2. The trim removed 4 bases at V and 12 bases at J, leaving 12 bases unmatched. In germline, CDR1 is MDHEN, CDR2 SYDVKM. This CDR3 spans 14 amino acids. CDR3 amino acids: CASSSFLGRRAQFF. The CDR3 nucleotides read TGTGCCAGCAGTTCCTTCCTCGGGAGGCGGGCGCAGTTCTTC. The whole variable domain, filled in from reference TRBV28 and TRBJ2-1, reads DVKVTQSSRYLVKRTGEKVFLECVQDMDHENMFWYRQDPGLGLRLIYFSYDVKMKEKGDIPEGYSVSREKKERFSLILESASTNQTSMYLCASSSFLGRRAQFFGPGTRLTVL.

V and J are TRBV4-1 and TRBJ1-6; the match to TRBD1 covers 9 bases. V gave up 1 base and J gave up 11 bases; unmatched junction bases: 9. CDR3 length: 16 amino acids. CDR1 is MGHRA and CDR2 is YSYEKL in the germline V gene. The CDR3 is CASSQVGQGMTTPLHF. The DNA for the CDR3 is TGCGCCAGCAGCCAAGTGGGACAGGGTATGACGACACCCCTCCACTTT.

The chain couples TRBV5-8 to TRBJ2-7; 9 bases agree with TRBD1. CDR1 is SGHTS, CDR2 YDEGEE, per germline. V was clipped by 4 bases and J by 3 bases; unmatched bases: 5. CDR3 length: 14 amino acids. The chain's CDR3 is CASSQDRGVYEQYF. The CDR3 DNA reads as TGTGCCAGCAGCCAGGACAGGGGAGTCTACGAGCAGTACTTC.

The rearrangement uses TRBV20-1 and TRBJ1-2; TRBD1 matches 9 bases. This CDR3 spans 16 amino acids. CDR1 DFQATT and CDR2 SNEGSKA come from the germline V gene (reference sequence). Trimming at V came to 6 bases and at J to 2 bases, leaving 13 bases not matched to a gene. The CDR3 region has the DNA TGCAGTGCCAAGACGGGACAGGGAACGGGAAACTATGGCTACACCTTC. This sequence encodes CSAKTGQGTGNYGYTF.

This clonotype was counted between two and nine times. The chain links TRBV29-1 to TRBJ1-2, with 10 bases matching TRBD1. The CDR3 totals 13 residues. CDR1 and CDR2 from the germline V gene are SQVTM and ANQGSEA. Trimming took 7 bases from V and 0 from J; bases not matched to a gene: 2. CDR3 bases: TGCAGCGCTGGGACAGGGGCTAACTATGGCTACACCTTC. Translation: CSAGTGANYGYTF.

This chain uses TRBV5-5 with TRBJ1-1, with no clear D. From germline, CDR1 is SGHKS and CDR2 YYEKEE (reference sequence). With 0 bases removed from V and 6 bases from J, the gap between germline ends came to 9 bases. The CDR3 has 13 amino acids. The CDR3 loop is CASSLGVYPEAFF. The CDR3 region has the DNA TGTGCCAGCAGCTTGGGGGTCTATCCTGAAGCTTTCTTT.

As DNA, the CDR3 is TGTGCCAGCAGTATCGGGGTCTGGCAGTACTTC. As protein: CASSIGVWQYF. The V gene is TRBV12-3 or TRBV12-4, the J gene TRBJ2-5, with D perhaps matching TRBD2 (5 bases). V dropped 5 bases and J dropped 11 bases, with 12 bases sitting between them. The CDR3 is made up of 11 amino acids.